The text below deals with one T cell receptor beta chain. This entry is derived from a study of blood T cell repertoires in COVID-19. The authors' processing: Reference gene primer amplification gave nucleated cell count estimates. Repertoires were generated with immunoSEQ multiplex PCR, while TCRdb's copy carries only in-frame clones and drops some. V, J and clone size reflect that table, while D and trimming were determined from the DNA. The sample records just over 300,000 clones, around 90% being singletons. Germline CDR1 and CDR2: MNHEY and SVGAGI. V gave up 7 bases and J gave up 7 bases, with 14 bases separating them. The CDR3 sequence is 13 residues long.

The receptor's source is a woman aged 18-29 years with acute COVID-19. Material for sequencing was PBMCs or T cells enriched from blood (not recorded which). The V and J genes are TRBV6-5 and TRBJ1-5, with D perhaps matching TRBD1 (5 bases). The CDR3 here is CASTHGGGQPQHF. The CDR3 DNA is TGTGCCAGCACCCACGGGGGTGGACAGCCCCAGCATTTT.